The sequence of this T cell receptor beta chain was determined in a study of control samples from healthy donors and cancer patients. The assay was immunoSEQ multiplex PCR, and TCRdb's table has in-frame clones only and misses some. The sample carries roughly 100,000 clones, just over 90% recorded once. Between the trimmed V and J ends, which lost 5 bases and 0 bases, there was a span of 16 bases. CDR1 is MGHRA and CDR2 is YSYEKL in the germline V gene. The CDR3 is 16 amino acids. The source of this sequence is a woman aged 18-29 years in good health. The source material was blood. The chain uses TRBV4-1 and TRBJ1-1; a possible D gene is TRBD1 (5 bases). In nucleotides, the CDR3 is TGCGCCAGCAGCTACCCCTTCGACAGTATGAACACTGAAGCTTTCTTT. This encodes CASSYPFDSMNTEAFF.